This section outlines one T cell receptor (beta chain) sequence together with its context. This record comes from a study of control samples from healthy donors and cancer patients. Data came from immunoSEQ multiplex PCR; TCRdb stores just in-frame clones and leaves some out. The sample lists roughly 170,000 clones; around 94% were seen once. The germline V gene has CDR1 LNHNV and CDR2 YYDKDF (reference sequence). Trimming took 1 base from V and 7 from J; bases not matched to a gene: 8. The CDR3 length is 15 residues. The clonotype comes from a woman between 18 and 29 years old in good health. The gene calls are TRBV15 and TRBJ2-5; the match to TRBD1 covers 8 bases. Sequenced: blood. The CDR3 nucleotides are TGTGCCACCAGCAGAGGGGGGACAGGCCCCACGACCCAGTACTTC. Protein sequence: CATSRGGTGPTTQYF.